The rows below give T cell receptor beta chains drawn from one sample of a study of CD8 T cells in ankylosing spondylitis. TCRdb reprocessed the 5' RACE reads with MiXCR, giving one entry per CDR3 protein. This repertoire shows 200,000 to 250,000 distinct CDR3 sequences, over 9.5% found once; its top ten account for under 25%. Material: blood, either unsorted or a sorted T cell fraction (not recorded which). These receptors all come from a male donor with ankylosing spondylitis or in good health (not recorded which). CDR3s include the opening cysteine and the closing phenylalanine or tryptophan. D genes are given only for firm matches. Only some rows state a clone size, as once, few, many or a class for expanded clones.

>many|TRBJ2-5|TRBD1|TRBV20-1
CSAARGPQETQYF
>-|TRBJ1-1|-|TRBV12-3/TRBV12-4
CASSFGRANTEAFF
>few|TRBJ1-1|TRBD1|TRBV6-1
CASSQWGDRGLTEAFF
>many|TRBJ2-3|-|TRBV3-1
CASSPKDTDTQYF
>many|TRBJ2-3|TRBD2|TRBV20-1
CSAPQRLAGRDTQYF
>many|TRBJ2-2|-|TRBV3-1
CASSQEWDVAGELFF
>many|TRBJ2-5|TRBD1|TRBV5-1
CASSLDRGYQETQYF
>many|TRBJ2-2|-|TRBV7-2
CASSSTSRTDGELFF
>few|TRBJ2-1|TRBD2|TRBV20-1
CSASVLTSGGYNEQFF
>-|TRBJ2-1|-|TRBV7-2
CASSLAAVRDTPPRGDNEQFF
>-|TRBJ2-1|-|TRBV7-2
CASSLGLGASDEQFF
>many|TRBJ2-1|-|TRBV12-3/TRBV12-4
CASSTYNEQFF
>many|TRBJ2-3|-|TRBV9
CASSVAGGESVTDTQYF
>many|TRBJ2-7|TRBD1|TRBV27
CATRPGQGGEQYF
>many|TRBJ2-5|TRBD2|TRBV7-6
CASRLGGLGSETQYF
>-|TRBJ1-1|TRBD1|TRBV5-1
CASRPPGQENTEAFF
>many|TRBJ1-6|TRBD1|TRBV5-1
CASSSNRDRNSPLHF
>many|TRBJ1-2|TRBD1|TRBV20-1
CSATTGTGSYGYTF
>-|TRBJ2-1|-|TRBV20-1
CSPKGSWGRKPYNEQFF
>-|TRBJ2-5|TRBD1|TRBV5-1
CASSMDRGLETQYF
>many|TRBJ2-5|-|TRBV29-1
CSVGTGTQETQYF
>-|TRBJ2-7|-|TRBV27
CASSLSFTLYEQYF
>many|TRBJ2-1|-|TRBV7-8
CASSLGQEQFF
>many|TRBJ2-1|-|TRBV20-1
CSARSPDHNEQFF
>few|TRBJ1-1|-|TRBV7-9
CASRSIRRADEAFF
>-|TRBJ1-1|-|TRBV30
CAWSLENTEAFF
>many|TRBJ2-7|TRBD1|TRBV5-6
CASSLDTGAYEQYF
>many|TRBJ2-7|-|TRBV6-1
CASSPRADSYEQYF
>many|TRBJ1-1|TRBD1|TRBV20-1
CSARARGLTEAFF
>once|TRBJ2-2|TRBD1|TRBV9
CAGGQGRAGELFF
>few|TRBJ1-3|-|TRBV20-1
CSVTGHLSGNTIYF
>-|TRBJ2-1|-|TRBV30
CAWSPGPPNEQFF
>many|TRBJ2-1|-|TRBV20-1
CSASFGGPSYNEQFF
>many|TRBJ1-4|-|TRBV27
CASSLGNEKLFF
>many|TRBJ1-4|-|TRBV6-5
CASSSAGDGGNEKLFF
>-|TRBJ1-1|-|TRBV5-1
CASSLDGGGDTEAFF
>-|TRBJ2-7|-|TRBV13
CASSFGVPAVGEQYF
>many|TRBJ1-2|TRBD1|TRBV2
CASRLDRGNGYTF
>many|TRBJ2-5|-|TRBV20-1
CSARVRAQPETQYF
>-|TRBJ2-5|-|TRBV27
CASSLSLKARLGLFETQYF
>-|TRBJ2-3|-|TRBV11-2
CASSATLPSTDTQYF
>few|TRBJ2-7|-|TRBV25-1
CASSETSEQYF
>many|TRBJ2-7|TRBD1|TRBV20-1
CSARLGQSSDEQYF
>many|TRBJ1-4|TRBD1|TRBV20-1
CSARTGTATNEKLFF
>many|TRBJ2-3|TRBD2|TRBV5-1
CASSQAGRSTDTQYF
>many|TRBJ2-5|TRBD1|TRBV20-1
CSAVKGARETQYF
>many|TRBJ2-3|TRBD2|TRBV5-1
CASSLNGGAADTQYF
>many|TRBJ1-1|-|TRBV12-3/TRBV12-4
CASSVGGMGTEAFF
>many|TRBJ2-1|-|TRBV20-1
CSAYPFGRSSYNEQFF
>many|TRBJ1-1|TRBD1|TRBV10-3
CAIRQGDNTEAFF
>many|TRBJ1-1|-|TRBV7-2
CASSLEGGDGTEAFF
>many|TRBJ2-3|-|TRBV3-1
CASSSRDKNPRGTDTQYF
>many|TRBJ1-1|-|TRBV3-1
CASSDIGTSGGAAFF
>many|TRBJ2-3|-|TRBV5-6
CASSPGPSTDTQYF
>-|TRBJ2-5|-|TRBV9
CASSFLAEGETQYF
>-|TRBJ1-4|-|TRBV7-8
CASSSARWELFF
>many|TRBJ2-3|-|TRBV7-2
CASSFGFTDTQYF
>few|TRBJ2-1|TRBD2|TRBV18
CASSPPLAGGPNNEQFF